This record concerns one T cell receptor (beta chain) sequence. As yet, its antigen is unknown. The data belong to a study of graft-versus-host responses after intestinal transplantation. Whole-study results and caveats: Early after transplant, HvG clones declined as circulating GvH clones peaked.

The table came from immunoSEQ multiplex PCR; TCRdb's copy has only in-frame clones and leaves some out. This repertoire shows 80,000 to 100,000 clones, about 93% found once; its top ten account for 0.15% to 0.2%. Trimming stripped 7 bases from V and 6 bases from J, with 21 bases between. This CDR3 contains 15 residues. Germline V CDR1 and CDR2: SGHNT, YENEEA. The rearrangement uses TRBV11-3 and TRBJ2-5, with D tentatively TRBD1 (5 bases). This clonotype was obtained from a human donor who received an intestinal transplant. The input for sequencing was unstimulated CD4+ T cells sorted from spleen or lymph node cells, taken before intestinal transplant. CDR3 DNA: TGTGCCAGCACCCTTGGGCAGGGAAGGAGAAAGACCCAGTACTTC. Residues: CASTLGQGRRKTQYF. The full variable domain, in which reference TRBV11-3 and TRBJ2-5 provide the parts outside the CDR3, is EAGVVQSPRYKIIEKKQPVAFWCNPISGHNTLYWYLQNLGQGPELLIRYENEEAVDDSQLPKDRFSAERLKGVDSTLKIQPAELGDSAVYLCASTLGQGRRKTQYFGPGTRLLVL.